This T cell receptor (beta chain) was obtained from a study of cytomegalovirus exposure and HLA in healthy donors. This clone is labeled medium-sized. This CDR3 spans 14 amino acids. V shed 5 bases and J shed 0 bases, with 10 bases lying between them. Germline V gene sequence: CDR1 SNHLY, CDR2 FYNNEI. Primers for the PCR totalled 60 Vbeta and 13 Jbeta. Profiled with immunoSEQ multiplex PCR; TCRdb holds only in-frame clones, not every one. The data hold approximately 97,000 clones, with approximately 64% observed a single time. The source material was PBMCs. The chain combines TRBV2 with TRBJ1-2, with D uncertain. This TCR was recovered from a human donor in good health. CDR3 nucleotides: TGTGCCAGCAGTCGGGAAGGAACTAACTATGGCTACACCTTC. Protein sequence: CASSREGTNYGYTF.